This paragraph covers one T cell receptor beta chain sequence. What it binds is not known. The germline V gene has CDR1 SGHRS and CDR2 YFSETQ. The V end lost 1 base, the J end lost 0 bases, and 9 bases lay between the germline ends. This CDR3 spans 15 amino acids. The data stem from a study of beta chain features in type 1 diabetes. Study findings and constraints: Any HLA effect on TCRB rearrangement was left unresolved by small sub-analyses.

Reverse transcribing all isolated RNA meant expressed TCRB transcripts were sequenced. TCRdb keeps only in-frame clones here, not all; method: immunoSEQ multiplex PCR. The table includes 450,000 to 600,000 clones, approximately 30% detected once. Source material: naive CD4+ T cells from blood. The chain uses TRBV5-1 and TRBJ2-3; unclear D gene. The receptor's source is a man younger than 35 in good health. The DNA of the CDR3 is TGCGCCAGCAGCTTGACAGCACACAGCACAGATACGCAGTATTTT. Its protein is CASSLTAHSTDTQYF.